This is a list of T cell receptor beta chains from one sample in a study of yellow fever vaccine responses in identical twins. TCRdb recomputed calls from the RT-PCR reads with MiXCR, one row per CDR3 protein. The top ten clones hold around 2.3% of a sample with more than 2,500 distinct CDR3 sequences, about 90% of them seen once. Source: T cells from blood (PBMCs), unsorted or a sorted subset (not recorded which), taken before or after yellow fever vaccination (not recorded which). The receptor set was obtained from a young woman who received the yellow fever vaccine. Each CDR3 is given with its conserved first and last residue. The D gene is left open where the match is weak. Size values are once, few and many counts, or a class for expanded clones, and some rows have none.

J: TRBJ2-5
size: -
D: -
V: TRBV6-1
CDR3: CASLSGLRGGETQYF
DNA: TGTGCCAGCCTTAGCGGTCTAAGAGGTGGAGAGACCCAGTACTTC

J: TRBJ2-7
size: -
D: -
V: TRBV11-3
CDR3: CASSLGQGFDEQYF
DNA: TGTGCCAGCAGCTTGGGGCAGGGGTTCGACGAGCAGTACTTC

J: TRBJ2-2
size: -
D: TRBD1
V: TRBV4-1
CDR3: CASSPRQGNTGELFF
DNA: TGCGCCAGCAGCCCCCGACAGGGGAACACCGGGGAGCTGTTTTTT

J: TRBJ1-2
size: -
D: -
V: TRBV5-1
CDR3: CASSGSLSANYGYTF
DNA: TGCGCCAGCAGCGGATCCTTATCAGCTAACTATGGCTACACCTTC

J: TRBJ2-1
size: -
D: TRBD2
V: TRBV13
CDR3: CASSSGLASLTEQFF
DNA: TGTGCCAGCTCCTCGGGACTAGCTAGTTTGACTGAGCAGTTCTTC

J: TRBJ1-2
size: once
D: -
V: TRBV29-1
CDR3: CSVEKGTRDTAGYTF
DNA: TGCAGCGTTGAAAAGGGGACAAGGGACACGGCTGGCTACACCTTC

J: TRBJ1-1
size: -
D: TRBD1
V: TRBV6-2/TRBV6-3
CDR3: CASRRDRAFF
DNA: TGTGCCAGCAGACGGGACAGAGCTTTCTTT

J: TRBJ1-1
size: -
D: -
V: TRBV7-3
CDR3: CASTYLWGIHSEAFF
DNA: TGTGCCAGCACCTACCTGTGGGGGATCCATAGTGAAGCTTTCTTT

J: TRBJ1-2
size: -
D: -
V: TRBV11-1
CDR3: CASSLSEQLSGYTF
DNA: TGTGCCAGCAGCTTAAGTGAGCAGCTTTCCGGCTACACCTTC

J: TRBJ2-5
size: -
D: TRBD1
V: TRBV5-1
CDR3: CASSLWGQQQETQYF
DNA: TGCGCCAGCAGCTTATGGGGACAGCAACAAGAGACCCAGTACTTC

J: TRBJ1-5
size: -
D: -
V: TRBV11-2
CDR3: CASSLYGQVYQPQHF
DNA: TGTGCCAGCAGCTTATATGGGCAGGTCTATCAGCCCCAGCATTTT

J: TRBJ2-5
size: once
D: -
V: TRBV21-1
CDR3: CASSTRQQETQYF
DNA: TGTGCCAGCAGCACACGACAGCAAGAGACCCAGTACTTC

J: TRBJ2-3
size: -
D: -
V: TRBV20-1
CDR3: CSAEGADTQYF
DNA: TGCAGTGCTGAGGGGGCAGATACGCAGTATTTT

J: TRBJ2-3
size: -
D: TRBD1
V: TRBV5-4
CDR3: CASSSRTGLHTQYF
DNA: TGTGCCAGCAGTTCCCGGACAGGACTCCATACGCAGTATTTT

J: TRBJ1-2
size: few
D: -
V: TRBV10-1
CDR3: CASSPSRSNYGYTF
DNA: TGCGCCAGCAGTCCCTCCAGATCTAACTATGGCTACACCTTC

J: TRBJ2-7
size: -
D: TRBD1
V: TRBV11-1
CDR3: CASSPGQGVDEQYF
DNA: TGTGCCAGCAGCCCAGGACAGGGGGTCGACGAGCAGTACTTC

J: TRBJ1-2
size: -
D: -
V: TRBV23-1
CDR3: CASSQSGKRGYGYTF
DNA: TGCGCCAGCAGTCAATCGGGGAAACGCGGCTATGGCTACACCTTC

J: TRBJ1-5
size: -
D: TRBD1
V: TRBV15
CDR3: CATSSHPRETGGQPQHF
DNA: TGTGCCACCAGCAGCCACCCGAGGGAAACAGGGGGCCAGCCCCAGCATTTT

J: TRBJ2-7
size: -
D: TRBD1
V: TRBV29-1
CDR3: CSVMTGDEQYF
DNA: TGCAGCGTAATGACAGGGGACGAGCAGTACTTC

J: TRBJ2-1
size: -
D: -
V: TRBV18
CDR3: CASSPKDGNNEQFF
DNA: TGTGCCAGCTCACCGAAGGACGGGAACAATGAGCAGTTCTTC

J: TRBJ2-3
size: -
D: -
V: TRBV5-1
CDR3: CASSLALGTDTQYF
DNA: TGCGCCAGCAGCTTGGCCCTAGGCACAGATACGCAGTATTTT

J: TRBJ1-5
size: -
D: -
V: TRBV2
CDR3: CASRDNDQPQHF
DNA: TGTGCCAGCCGGGACAACGATCAGCCCCAGCATTTT

J: TRBJ2-3
size: -
D: -
V: TRBV23-1
CDR3: CASSQDTQYF
DNA: TGCGCCAGCAGCCAAGATACGCAGTATTTT

J: TRBJ2-7
size: few
D: -
V: TRBV29-1
CDR3: CSVPGTYSYEQYF
DNA: TGCAGCGTTCCGGGGACGTACTCCTACGAGCAGTACTTC

J: TRBJ2-7
size: -
D: -
V: TRBV18
CDR3: CASSPSPDSYEQYF
DNA: TGTGCCAGCTCACCAAGCCCCGATTCCTACGAGCAGTACTTC

J: TRBJ1-2
size: -
D: -
V: TRBV12-3/TRBV12-4
CDR3: CASRYERGYGYTF
DNA: TGTGCCAGCAGATATGAAAGGGGGTATGGCTACACCTTC

J: TRBJ1-2
size: -
D: -
V: TRBV19
CDR3: CASRDPGQANYGYTF
DNA: TGTGCCAGTAGGGACCCGGGACAAGCTAACTATGGCTACACCTTC

J: TRBJ2-7
size: -
D: -
V: TRBV18
CDR3: CASSPRQDRSYEQYF
DNA: TGTGCCAGCTCACCGCGACAGGATCGCTCCTACGAGCAGTACTTC

J: TRBJ2-5
size: -
D: -
V: TRBV7-2
CDR3: CASSLAVQETQYF
DNA: TGTGCCAGCAGCTTAGCGGTACAAGAGACCCAGTACTTC

J: TRBJ2-1
size: -
D: -
V: TRBV7-9
CDR3: CASSFDTSYNEQFF
DNA: TGTGCCAGCAGCTTTGATACCTCCTACAATGAGCAGTTCTTC

J: TRBJ1-2
size: -
D: -
V: TRBV11-1
CDR3: CASSNHLAYGYTF
DNA: TGTGCCAGCAGCAACCACCTGGCCTATGGCTACACCTTC

J: TRBJ2-7
size: -
D: TRBD2
V: TRBV28
CDR3: CASSLTSGTYEQYF
DNA: TGTGCCAGCAGTTTGACTAGCGGGACCTACGAGCAGTACTTC

J: TRBJ2-1
size: once
D: -
V: TRBV5-1
CDR3: CASNRAADEQFF
DNA: TGCGCCAGCAATAGGGCCGCGGATGAGCAGTTCTTC

J: TRBJ2-7
size: once
D: TRBD2
V: TRBV30
CDR3: CAWIAWGGTGAYEQYF
DNA: TGTGCCTGGATCGCCTGGGGGGGGACTGGGGCCTACGAGCAGTACTTC

J: TRBJ2-2
size: -
D: -
V: TRBV18
CDR3: CASPRLNTGELFF
DNA: TGTGCCTCACCGCGATTGAACACCGGGGAGCTGTTTTTT

J: TRBJ2-7
size: -
D: TRBD1
V: TRBV19
CDR3: CASSEGQYRRDEQYF
DNA: TGTGCCAGTAGTGAGGGACAGTACCGAAGGGACGAGCAGTACTTC

J: TRBJ2-2
size: once
D: -
V: TRBV23-1
CDR3: CASSQNKRVGGTGELFF
DNA: TGCGCCAGCAGTCAAAACAAGCGGGTTGGGGGCACCGGGGAGCTGTTTTTT

J: TRBJ2-7
size: -
D: TRBD2
V: TRBV10-3
CDR3: CATSGVGGSSYEQYF
DNA: TGTGCCACCTCGGGGGTTGGCGGGAGCTCCTACGAGCAGTACTTC

J: TRBJ1-2
size: -
D: -
V: TRBV5-1
CDR3: CASRAAGNSPYGYTF
DNA: TGCGCCAGCCGAGCTGCGGGAAATTCCCCCTATGGCTACACCTTC

J: TRBJ1-2
size: -
D: -
V: TRBV29-1
CDR3: CSVGHSRSYTF
DNA: TGCAGCGTTGGGCACTCCCGTAGCTACACCTTC